This T cell receptor beta chain stems from a study of T cells in Graves' hyperthyroidism and ophthalmopathy (dated by TCRdb to between 2018 and 2021). About the full investigation: Peripheral blood samples were taken at the time of initial diagnosis, prior to any treatment. Following sampling, methimazole starting at 30 mg daily was given to hyperthyroidism patients, and high-dose intravenous methylprednisolone was given to ophthalmopathy patients. The paper reports TCR Vbeta CDR3 sequencing of fewer than 150 peripheral blood samples: under 45 ophthalmopathy, about 75 hyperthyroidism and approximately 17 progressor patients. An independent validation cohort of around 19 hyperthyroidism patients and approximately 17 patients who later progressed to ophthalmopathy tested prospective prediction of ophthalmopathy. Thyroid tissue and blood T-cell repertoires from several Graves' hyperthyroidism patients were also compared in the study. To identify distinguishing TCR V-J signatures, a discovery cohort of around 100 patients was used, comprising roughly 45 with Graves' ophthalmopathy and around 60 with stable Graves' hyperthyroidism. The 75 to 100 discovery patients were randomly split 7:3 into training and test sets. The paper's findings and limits, for the study overall: Blood samples also contained most of the expanded thyroid clonotypes (frequency above 0.001), which suggests that blood repertoires may reflect thyroid immune responses. In validation, progression to ophthalmopathy was predicted by the model with more than 65% sensitivity and roughly 72% specificity, a median of approximately 6.5 months before onset. Ophthalmopathy was separated from stable hyperthyroidism by a 13 V-J signature model, with 85% to 90% sensitivity and roughly 81% specificity obtained in cross-validation and 80%/75% obtained in testing. Sample size was not statistically predetermined, and investigators were not blinded to group allocation.

To note about this clonotype: What this receptor recognizes is not known. Base qualities are not at hand, and no much larger clone is one base apart.

In the ophthalmopathy patients, disease was moderately to severely active, with a Clinical Activity Score of 3 or more, a NOSPECS grade of 4 or more, and a duration of less than 3 months. Any patient with an uncontrolled infection, another autoimmune disease, pregnancy or lactation was excluded. Clinical symptoms, serum thyroxine and TRAb, thyroid ultrasound, and orbital computed tomography formed the basis for the diagnoses. PBMCs were isolated from about 10 ml of fresh peripheral blood by Ficoll-Paque density gradient centrifugation. Total RNA was extracted using Trizol reagent, and RNA quality was assessed on an Agilent 2100 Bioanalyzer. Amplification of TCR beta CDR3 regions was carried out from RNA transcripts. A first-round RT-PCR of the TCR CDR3 used the HTBI primer set with the Qiagen OneStep RT-PCR kit. Libraries were constructed in a second round of multiplex PCR, after which size selection and purification were performed. Paired-end sequencing of the libraries was performed with 100 bp reads on an Illumina HiSeq2000. As for the original processing: SOAPnuke was used to process the raw data, throwing out any read that contained adapters or uncalled bases, had a mean Phred below 15, or lacked an exact constant-primer or identifier match. High-quality paired reads were merged using COPE v1.2.5, and each unique nucleotide sequence was defined as a clonotype. MiTCR v1.1 was used to align clonotypes to the IMGT TRBV, TRBD and TRBJ reference segments. Only V-J combinations with frequency above 0.0001, covering roughly 99% of repertoires, were analysed. A TCS score was defined as the ratio of F50 (clonal expansion) to E x V (chaos), with BLOSUM62-based TCRdist applied between CDR3 peptides within each V-J. Welch's t-statistics and random forest reduced around 510 V-J features to roughly 13, which were used in a naive Bayes classifier (R e1071). TCRdb trimmed public reads at Q25 via fastp, called clones via MiXCR and kept in-frame beta chains. For every CDR3 protein sequence, its rows merge into one entry that carries the most common genes and DNA. TCRdb assigned the V and J calls; the authors' analysis was not used. This sample lists 350,000 to 400,000 distinct CDR3 sequences; less than 20% were detected once. In total, the top ten clones hold 40% of the sample.

Looking up the germline V gene (reference sequence) yields CDR1 MNHEY and CDR2 SMNVEV. Spanning cysteine to phenylalanine, the CDR3 consists of 16 amino acids. Only the CDR3 DNA is retained, 48 bases long and in frame from the first base. V is shortened by 3 bases, J by 0 bases, and the region joining them spans 13 bases. The clonotype was recovered from a man between 18 and 29 years old with Graves' ophthalmopathy. The sample was blood. The chain joins TRBV27 to TRBJ2-3; 7 matching bases give a weak D call of TRBD2. CDR3 region: CASSFGGAASTDTQYF. The DNA sequence is TGTGCCAGCAGTTTTGGGGGGGCGGCTAGCACAGATACGCAGTATTTT.